This T cell receptor (beta chain) emerged from a study of blood T cell repertoires in COVID-19. This clone was seen more than once but under ten times. J lost 0 bases, V lost 11 bases, and 6 bases had no gene match. The CDR3 is 14 residues long. CDR1 and CDR2 (germline): MNHNS, SASEGT. In the original analysis: Amplified reference gene primers provided the basis for estimating nucleated cell counts. Only in-frame clones appear in the TCRdb table, and some are missing; sequencing was by immunoSEQ multiplex PCR. The V and J calls and the clone size are those of that table, but D and trimming were determined from the DNA. The profile covers about 95,000 clones, with over 75% appearing a single time and 25% taken by the ten largest.

The V gene is TRBV6-1, the J gene TRBJ1-5; TRBD1 matches 8 bases. Sequencing was done on a sample of peripheral blood. The receptor was isolated from a man aged 80 or over with active or convalescent COVID-19. CDR3 amino acids: CAVGTGDSNQPQHF. The CDR3 coding sequence is TGTGCCGTAGGGACAGGAGATAGCAATCAGCCCCAGCATTTT.